Following are 32 T cell receptor beta chains from one sample sequenced in a study of glioma-infiltrating T cells. TCR alpha and beta CDR3 regions were amplified from RNA using iRepertoire nested multiplex PCR. One entry per CDR3 protein results from TCRdb running MiXCR on the multiplex PCR reads. The sample yields about 180,000 distinct CDR3 sequences, more than 35% seen once. The specimen was glioma tissue, nonneoplastic brain tissue, or PBMCs (not recorded which). Receptors were obtained from a human donor with low-grade glioma or glioblastoma, undergoing nonglioma brain surgery, or in good health (not recorded which).

About this clonotype: One end of the junction is discordant with germline, which a read error may explain. The chain couples TRBV6-1 to TRBJ2-1; 11 bases are a match to TRBD2. Germline CDR1 reads MNHNS; CDR2 reads SASEGT. The CDR3 length is 16 residues. The CDR3 coding sequence is TGTGCCACCAGTGATTTAGCGGGAGGGGAATACAATGAGCGGTTCTTC. This encodes CATSDLAGGEYNERFF.

The rearrangement joins TRBV28 to TRBJ2-3; D is uncertain. CDR1 is MDHEN and CDR2 is SYDVKM in the germline V gene. This CDR3 has 16 amino acids. V dropped 6 bases and J dropped 6 bases, with 22 bases sitting between them. CDR3 region: CASSRTKTGRGDTQYF. DNA for the CDR3: TGTGCCAGCAGCCGCACGAAAACCGGCCGCGGCGATACGCAGTATTTT.

Notes on this clonotype: This clone may be a read error of a much larger clone one base away. The rearrangement links TRBV28 to TRBJ2-7; TRBD2 matches 8 bases. The V gene end was trimmed by 5 bases and the J gene end by 6 bases; junction bases not matched to a gene: 15. CDR1 and CDR2 from the germline V gene are MDHEN and SYDVKM. This CDR3 contains 16 residues. Here the CDR3 DNA reads TGTGCCAGCAGTCACTTAGCGGGACGGGATCAGGGCGAGCAGTACTTC. Its protein product is CASSHLAGRDQGEQYF.

Worth noting for this clonotype: With a much larger clone just one base away, this may be a read error. This chain uses TRBV20-1 with TRBJ2-5; D is uncertain. V lost 5 bases to trimming and J lost 2 bases, with 9 bases between them. Looked up from germline, CDR1 is DFQATT and CDR2 is SNEGSKA (reference sequence). This CDR3 has 12 amino acids. The CDR3 reads CSARPLQETQYF. In DNA, the CDR3 is TGCAGTGCTCGACCCTTGCAAGAGACCCAGTACTTC.

This clonotype was found many times. The rearrangement links TRBV28 to TRBJ2-7, with TRBD2 matching over 11 bases. Trimming removed 5 bases from V and 2 bases from J; junction bases left unmatched: 8. This CDR3 has 16 residues. Per the germline V gene, CDR1 is MDHEN and CDR2 is SYDVKM. The DNA for the CDR3 is TGTGCCAGCAGTAAACATAGCGGGAGGGCCACCTACGAGCAGTACTTC. Translated: CASSKHSGRATYEQYF.

The table lists this clonotype with many counts. The genes are TRBV28 and TRBJ1-2; no clear D. The CDR3 covers 11 residues. Germline V gives CDR1 MDHEN, CDR2 SYDVKM. Trimming left V 11 bases short and J 4 bases short, with 11 bases between. CDR3 residues: CAGSDLYGYTF. CDR3 sequence (DNA): TGTGCCGGTTCGGACCTCTATGGCTACACCTTC.

A remark on this clonotype: No conserved phenylalanine or tryptophan is present at the end of the CDR3, so a read error is the likely explanation. The chain has TRBV6-6 and TRBJ2-7, with D possibly called TRBD1 or TRBD2 (5 bases each). V dropped 6 bases and J dropped 3 bases, with 15 bases sitting between them. Per germline, CDR1 MNHNY and CDR2 SVGAGI (reference sequence). The CDR3 is 14 amino acids. The CDR3 DNA sequence: TGTGCCAGCAGGCGATCGAGGGACGACTACGAGCAGTACTTA. Amino acid sequence: CASRRSRDDYEQYL.

The table lists this clonotype with many counts. The chain carries TRBV20-1 and TRBJ2-7; D unresolved. CDR3 size: 14 residues. The germline CDR1 and CDR2 sequences are DFQATT and SNEGSKA (reference sequence). V was clipped by 1 base and J by 0 bases, with 10 bases between them. CDR3 sequence: CSARVRSSSYEQYF. For the CDR3, the DNA is TGCAGTGCTAGAGTCAGGAGTAGCTCCTACGAGCAGTACTTC.

In its sample, this clonotype was seen many times. The chain joins TRBV7-9 to TRBJ2-7; 7 nucleotides align to TRBD2. The CDR3 is made up of 13 amino acids. Germline CDR1 is SEHNR and CDR2 is FQNEAQ (reference sequence). V was clipped by 4 bases and J by 6 bases; unmatched bases: 6. The CDR3, as DNA: TGTGCCAGCAGCTCGGGACTACACTTCGAGCAGTACTTC. This sequence encodes CASSSGLHFEQYF.

As concerns this clonotype: Being one base from a much bigger clone, this may be a read error. The chain employs TRBV6-1 and TRBJ2-7, with D possibly matching TRBD1 (5 bases). The CDR3 extends over 13 amino acids. Trimming removed 7 bases from V and 7 bases from J, with 17 bases in between. In germline, CDR1 is MNHNS, CDR2 SASEGT. The CDR3 DNA sequence: TGTGCCAGCAAGTTTTCGGACAACGGGGAGCAGTACTTC. This codes for CASKFSDNGEQYF.

This clonotype was counted many times. The rearrangement uses TRBV20-1 and TRBJ2-1; the match to TRBD2 covers 8 bases. Germline V lookup: CDR1 DFQATT, CDR2 SNEGSKA (reference sequence). CDR3 length: 15 residues. V lost 5 bases and J lost 3; bases outside the gene matches: 9. The CDR3 here is CSAGTGLDHYNEQFF. DNA for the CDR3: TGCAGTGCTGGAACGGGACTAGACCACTACAATGAGCAGTTCTTC.

This clonotype has a count of ten or more. The chain couples TRBV28 to TRBJ2-5, with 11 positions matching TRBD2. This CDR3 comprises 18 residues. The V segment lost 4 bases and the J segment 1 base; nucleotides outside the gene matches: 11. Germline-derived CDR1 and CDR2 are MDHEN and SYDVKM. CDR3: CASSSGAYGTSGQETQYF. Here the CDR3 DNA reads TGTGCCAGCAGTTCCGGAGCCTATGGGACTAGCGGCCAAGAGACCCAGTACTTC.

On this clonotype itself: This may be a read error: a much more frequent sequence differs by one nucleotide. CDR3 sequence reads: CASSEQNQHQHF. The CDR3 DNA is TGTGCCAGCAGTGAACAAAATCAGCACCAGCATTTT. The V call is TRBV2, the J call TRBJ1-5; D gene uncertain. CDR3 length: 12 residues. Germline CDR1 and CDR2: SNHLY and FYNNEI.

The J gene is TRBJ2-3, the V gene TRBV2, with D uncertain. This CDR3 region has 14 residues. Germline V gene data show CDR1 as SNHLY and CDR2 as FYNNEI. Trimming took off 7 bases at V and 4 bases at J, with 15 bases between the two ends. CDR3 loop: CASTLLSGSDTQYF. CDR3 DNA: TGTGCCAGCACACTCCTCTCCGGATCAGATACGCAGTATTTT.

This clonotype was recorded at least ten times. The gene calls are TRBV19 and TRBJ1-5; D unresolved. From germline, CDR1 is LNHDA and CDR2 SQIVND (reference sequence). The length of the CDR3 is 13 residues. Between the trimmed V and J ends, which lost 8 bases and 0 bases, there was a span of 8 bases. The CDR3 sequence is CASGWGSNQPQHF. In DNA, the CDR3 is TGTGCCAGTGGATGGGGTAGCAATCAGCCCCAGCATTTT.

This chain uses TRBV2 with TRBJ2-1, with D unresolved. This CDR3 contains 15 residues. The germline V gene encodes CDR1 SNHLY and CDR2 FYNNEI. The V and J ends lost 2 bases and 6 bases respectively, with 14 bases between them. The CDR3 sequence: CASSELSLTTNEQFF. DNA for the CDR3: TGTGCCAGCAGTGAATTGTCGCTGACCACCAATGAGCAGTTCTTC.

Many counts were recorded for this clonotype. The chain couples TRBV7-7 to TRBJ2-7; 7 bases map to TRBD2. V was pared by 5 bases and J by 2 bases, with 6 bases of the junction left unmatched. Germline CDR1 and CDR2: SSHAT and FNYEAQ (reference sequence). The CDR3 has 14 amino acids. DNA for the CDR3: TGTGCCAGCAGCCAAGGACTAGGGCCCTACGAGCAGTACTTC. Residues: CASSQGLGPYEQYF. The whole variable domain, filled in from reference TRBV7-7 and TRBJ2-7, reads GAGVSQSPRYKVTKRGQDVTLRCDPISSHATLYWYQQALGQGPEFLTYFNYEAQPDKSGLPSDRFSAERPEGSISTLTIQRTEQRDSAMYRCASSQGLGPYEQYFGPGTRLTVT.

This clonotype was recorded a few times. V usage is TRBV28 and J usage is TRBJ1-2; a possible D gene is TRBD1 (5 bases). Trimming shortened V by 2 bases and J by 3 bases, and 22 bases separated the two germline ends. The V gene's germline CDR1 is MDHEN and CDR2 SYDVKM. The length of the CDR3 is 18 residues. The DNA of the CDR3 is TGTGCCAGCAGTTTAGCAGGTGGGGGGATCCGGTTTGACTATGGCTACACCTTC. Amino acids: CASSLAGGGIRFDYGYTF.

Points on this clonotype: With a much larger clone just one base away, this may be a read error. This rearrangement joins TRBV4-1 to TRBJ1-1; D gene ambiguous. Per the germline V gene, CDR1 is MGHRA and CDR2 is YSYEKL. The CDR3 totals 13 residues. CDR3 sequence reads: CASSLRLYTEALF. The CDR3 DNA is TGCGCCAGCAGCCTCCGACTGTACACTGAAGCTTTATTT.

A word on this clonotype: Being one base from a much bigger clone, this may be a read error. The gene calls are TRBV15 and TRBJ2-5; 10 bases are a match to TRBD1. Trimming removed 8 bases from V and 4 bases from J; junction bases left unmatched: 7. There are 14 residues in the CDR3. Per the germline V gene, CDR1 is LNHNV and CDR2 is YYDKDF (reference sequence). The DNA for the CDR3 is TGTGCCACCTCCGGGACAGGGGCACGAGAGACCCAGTACTTC. This translates into CATSGTGARETQYF.

The sample holds many counts of this clonotype. The gene calls are TRBV20-1 and TRBJ2-5, with 10 positions matching TRBD2. J was trimmed by 4 bases and V by 0 bases; bases with no gene match: 11. Germline V gene lookup returns CDR1 DFQATT and CDR2 SNEGSKA (reference sequence). CDR3 size: 17 residues. As DNA, the CDR3 is TGCAGTGCTAGAGATTGGAAAGAGCGGGAGGGCCCAGAGACCCAGTACTTC. Translation gives CSARDWKEREGPETQYF.

In this sample, this clonotype turned up many times. The chain couples TRBV18 to TRBJ2-3; D is tentatively TRBD1 or TRBD2 (5 bases each). The germline gives CDR1 KGHSH, CDR2 LQKENI. The CDR3 consists of 13 residues. V dropped 6 bases and J dropped 7 bases, with 14 bases sitting between them. The CDR3 coding sequence is TGTGCCAGCTCCCAACGGGGCACGAATACGCAGTATTTT. Residues: CASSQRGTNTQYF.

As to this clonotype: An end of the junction does not agree with germline; a read error may underlie this. The J gene is TRBJ2-3, the V gene TRBV4-3, with no clear D. The CDR3 spans 14 residues. Germline CDR1 LGHNA, CDR2 YSLEER. CDR3 amino acids: CASSQDPRTDTKYF. CDR3 DNA: TGCGCCAGCAGCCAAGATCCTCGCACAGATACGAAGTATTTT.

This clonotype was observed a few times. The chain joins TRBV5-4 to TRBJ2-7; perhaps TRBD2 as D (6 bases). Germline assignment: CDR1 SGHNT and CDR2 YYREEE (reference sequence). The ends were cut back, 4 bases at V and 7 bases at J, with 18 bases in the middle. The CDR3 is made up of 14 amino acids. The CDR3, as DNA: TGTGCCAGCAGCCCAGGTGGGAGGTCGGGTGAGCAGTACTTC. This translates into CASSPGGRSGEQYF.

The chain employs TRBV29-1 and TRBJ2-3, with 10 nucleotides matching TRBD2. The V segment lost 3 bases and the J segment 5 bases; nucleotides outside the gene matches: 5. This CDR3 is built from 14 residues. CDR1 and CDR2 from the germline V gene are SQVTM and ANQGSEA. CDR3 in amino acids: CSVDLLAGVDTQYF. CDR3 sequence (DNA): TGCAGCGTTGATCTCCTAGCGGGAGTAGATACGCAGTATTTT.

For this clonotype: A much larger clone sits a single nucleotide away, making a read error possible. The chain is built from TRBV20-1 and TRBJ2-3; D is undetermined. V shed 0 bases and J shed 3 bases, with 13 bases lying between them. This CDR3 is built from 15 residues. Germline CDR1 reads DFQATT; CDR2 reads SNEGSKA (reference sequence). This CDR3 reads CSARDAMAPTDTQYF. Written as DNA, the CDR3 is TGCAGTGCTAGAGATGCGATGGCTCCGACAGATACGCAGTATTTT.

This clonotype was counted at least ten times. The CDR3 sequence: CSAREPSGRNQQYF. CDR3 bases: TGCAGTGCTAGGGAACCTAGCGGGAGGAACCAGCAGTACTTC. V usage is TRBV20-1 and J usage is TRBJ2-7, with 11 bases lining up with TRBD2. The CDR3 sequence is 14 residues long. CDR1 is DFQATT and CDR2 is SNEGSKA in the germline V gene (reference sequence). Unmatched junction bases numbered 9, after V lost 3 bases and J lost 8 bases.

This clonotype was detected ten times or more. The chain has TRBV27 and TRBJ2-7; TRBD1 agrees at 9 bases. J lost 4 bases, V lost 5 bases, and 3 bases had no gene match. Germline V gene data show CDR1 as MNHEY and CDR2 as SMNVEV (reference sequence). This CDR3 spans 13 amino acids. The CDR3 DNA follows: TGTGCCAGCAGTCCGGGGACAGGGTACGAGCAGTACTTC. Translating it yields CASSPGTGYEQYF.

This rearrangement joins TRBV2 to TRBJ2-1, with D maybe TRBD2 (7 bases). V lost 10 bases and J lost 7, with 14 bases in between. The CDR3 has 12 residues. Germline assignment: CDR1 SNHLY and CDR2 FYNNEI. The CDR3 loop reads CAIRGLQNEQFF. The DNA for the CDR3 is TGTGCCATCAGGGGACTACAAAATGAGCAGTTCTTC.

The chain uses TRBV7-9 and TRBJ2-1; 9 nucleotides line up with TRBD2. In germline, CDR1 is SEHNR, CDR2 FQNEAQ (reference sequence). V lost 3 bases to trimming and J lost 2 bases; unmatched junction nucleotides: 8. The CDR3 is made up of 17 amino acids. The CDR3 loop reads CASSLVAGASTYNEQFF. The CDR3 nucleotides read TGTGCCAGCAGCTTGGTAGCGGGAGCTAGCACCTACAATGAGCAGTTCTTC. Full variable domain (outside the CDR3, taken from reference TRBV7-9 and TRBJ2-1): DTGVSQNPRHKITKRGQNVTFRCDPISEHNRLYWYRQTLGQGPEFLTYFQNEAQLEKSRLLSDRFSAERPKGSFSTLEIQRTEQGDSAMYLCASSLVAGASTYNEQFFGPGTRLTVL.

In this sample, this clonotype turned up many times. The chain joins TRBV15 to TRBJ2-1; possibly TRBD2 for D (7 bases). Trimming pared 0 bases from V and 9 bases from J, leaving 18 bases between. The CDR3 consists of 16 residues. The germline CDR1 and CDR2 sequences are LNHNV and YYDKDF (reference sequence). CDR3 coding DNA: TGTGCCACCAGCAGAGATGGACCAGGAGGGGGGGGTGAGCAGTTCTTC. Its protein product is CATSRDGPGGGGEQFF.

The sample holds many counts of this clonotype. This chain connects TRBV27 to TRBJ2-2; TRBD2 agrees at 7 bases. Trimming at V came to 4 bases and at J to 8 bases, leaving 7 bases not matched to a gene. The germline CDR1 and CDR2 sequences are MNHEY and SMNVEV (reference sequence). The CDR3 length is 14 residues. CDR3 amino acids: CASSSGGGPGELFF. The CDR3 nucleotides are TGTGCCAGCAGTTCCGGGGGAGGGCCTGGGGAGCTGTTTTTT.